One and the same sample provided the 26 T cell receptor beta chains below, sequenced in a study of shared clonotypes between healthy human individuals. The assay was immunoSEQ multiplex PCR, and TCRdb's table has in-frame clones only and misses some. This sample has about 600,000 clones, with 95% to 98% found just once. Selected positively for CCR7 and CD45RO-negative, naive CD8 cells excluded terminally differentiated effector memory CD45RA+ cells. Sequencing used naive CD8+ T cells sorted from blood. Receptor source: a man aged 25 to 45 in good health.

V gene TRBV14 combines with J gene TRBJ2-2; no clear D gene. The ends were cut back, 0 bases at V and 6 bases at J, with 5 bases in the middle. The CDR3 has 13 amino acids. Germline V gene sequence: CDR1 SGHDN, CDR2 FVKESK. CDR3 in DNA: TGTGCCAGCAGCCAAGATGAAGCCGGGGAGCTGTTTTTT. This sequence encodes CASSQDEAGELFF.

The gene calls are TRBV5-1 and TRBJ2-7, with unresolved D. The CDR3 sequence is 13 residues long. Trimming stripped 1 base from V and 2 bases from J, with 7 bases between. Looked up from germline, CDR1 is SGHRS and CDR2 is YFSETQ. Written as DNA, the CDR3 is TGCGCCAGCAGCTTGTTAGAGCCCTACGAGCAGTACTTC. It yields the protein CASSLLEPYEQYF.

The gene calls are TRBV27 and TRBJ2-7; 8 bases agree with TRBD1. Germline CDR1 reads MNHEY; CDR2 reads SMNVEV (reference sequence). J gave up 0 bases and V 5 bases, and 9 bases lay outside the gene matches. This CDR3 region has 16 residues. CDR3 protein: CASSPSTGESSYEQYF. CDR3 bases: TGTGCCAGCAGTCCATCGACAGGGGAGAGCTCCTACGAGCAGTACTTC.

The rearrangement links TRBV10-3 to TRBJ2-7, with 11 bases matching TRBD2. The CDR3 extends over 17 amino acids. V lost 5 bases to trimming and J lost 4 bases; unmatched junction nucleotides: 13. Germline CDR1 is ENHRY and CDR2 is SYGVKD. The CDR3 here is CAISTQPDSGRGYEQYF. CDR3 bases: TGTGCCATCAGTACCCAACCAGATAGCGGGAGGGGGTACGAGCAGTACTTC.

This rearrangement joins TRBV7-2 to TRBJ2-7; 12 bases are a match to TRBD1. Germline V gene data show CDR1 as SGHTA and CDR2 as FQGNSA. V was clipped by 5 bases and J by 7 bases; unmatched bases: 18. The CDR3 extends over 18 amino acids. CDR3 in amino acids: CASSPRLIPGQGAGEQYF. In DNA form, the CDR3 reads TGTGCCAGCAGCCCGAGATTGATACCGGGACAGGGGGCTGGGGAGCAGTACTTC.

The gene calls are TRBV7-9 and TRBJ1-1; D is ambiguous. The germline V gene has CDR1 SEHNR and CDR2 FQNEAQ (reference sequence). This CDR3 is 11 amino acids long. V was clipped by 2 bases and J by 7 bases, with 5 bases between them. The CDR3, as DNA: TGTGCCAGCAGCTTATCGGGTGAAGCTTTCTTT. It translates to CASSLSGEAFF.

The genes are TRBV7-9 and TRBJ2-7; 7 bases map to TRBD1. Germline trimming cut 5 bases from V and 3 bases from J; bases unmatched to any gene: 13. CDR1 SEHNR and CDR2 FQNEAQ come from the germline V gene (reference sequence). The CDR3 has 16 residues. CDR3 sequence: CASSRPGQTSSYEQYF. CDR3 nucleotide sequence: TGTGCCAGCAGCCGTCCGGGACAGACGTCGAGCTACGAGCAGTACTTC.

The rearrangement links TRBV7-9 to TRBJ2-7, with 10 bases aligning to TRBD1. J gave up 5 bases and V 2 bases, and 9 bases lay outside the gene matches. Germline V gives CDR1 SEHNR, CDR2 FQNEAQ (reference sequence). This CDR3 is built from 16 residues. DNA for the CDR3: TGTGCCAGCAGCTTACTCGGGACAGGGGTTGCGGACGAGCAGTACTTC. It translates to CASSLLGTGVADEQYF.

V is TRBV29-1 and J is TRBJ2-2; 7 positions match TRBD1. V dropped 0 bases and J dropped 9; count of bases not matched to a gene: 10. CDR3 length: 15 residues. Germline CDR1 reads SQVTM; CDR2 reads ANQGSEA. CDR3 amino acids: CSVEDRGGEGRELFF. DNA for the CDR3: TGCAGCGTTGAAGATCGAGGGGGCGAAGGCCGGGAGCTGTTTTTT.

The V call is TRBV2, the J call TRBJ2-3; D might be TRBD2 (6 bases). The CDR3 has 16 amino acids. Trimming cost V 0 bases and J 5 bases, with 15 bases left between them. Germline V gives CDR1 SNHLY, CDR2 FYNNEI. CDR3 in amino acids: CASSEASTRSRDTQYF. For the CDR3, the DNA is TGTGCCAGCAGTGAAGCCTCGACTAGATCTCGAGATACGCAGTATTTT.

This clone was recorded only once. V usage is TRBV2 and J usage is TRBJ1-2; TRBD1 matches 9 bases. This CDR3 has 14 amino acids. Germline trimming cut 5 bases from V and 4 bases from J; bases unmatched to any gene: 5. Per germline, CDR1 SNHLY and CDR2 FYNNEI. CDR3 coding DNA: TGTGCCAGCAGTTCCGGGACAGGGACCTATGGCTACACCTTC. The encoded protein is CASSSGTGTYGYTF.

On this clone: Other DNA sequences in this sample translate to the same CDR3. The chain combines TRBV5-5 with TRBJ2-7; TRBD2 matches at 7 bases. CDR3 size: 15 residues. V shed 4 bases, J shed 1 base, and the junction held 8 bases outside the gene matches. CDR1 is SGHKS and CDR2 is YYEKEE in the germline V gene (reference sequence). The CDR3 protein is CASSLRLAESYEQYF. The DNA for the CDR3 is TGTGCCAGCAGCCTCCGGCTAGCGGAGTCCTACGAGCAGTACTTC.

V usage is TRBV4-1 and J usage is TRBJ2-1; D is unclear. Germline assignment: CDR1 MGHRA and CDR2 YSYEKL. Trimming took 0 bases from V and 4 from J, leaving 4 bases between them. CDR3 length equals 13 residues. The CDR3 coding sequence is TGCGCCAGCAGCCAAGATAAATACAATGAGCAGTTCTTC. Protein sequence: CASSQDKYNEQFF.

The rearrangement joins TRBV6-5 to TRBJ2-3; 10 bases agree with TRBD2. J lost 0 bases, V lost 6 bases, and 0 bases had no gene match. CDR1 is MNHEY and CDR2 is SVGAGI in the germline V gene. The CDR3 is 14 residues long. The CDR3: CASRLAGSTDTQYF. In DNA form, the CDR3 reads TGTGCCAGCAGACTAGCGGGAAGCACAGATACGCAGTATTTT.

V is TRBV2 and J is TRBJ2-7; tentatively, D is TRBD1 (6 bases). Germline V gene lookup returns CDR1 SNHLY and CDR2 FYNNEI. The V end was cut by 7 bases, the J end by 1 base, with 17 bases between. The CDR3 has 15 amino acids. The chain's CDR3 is CASNHRDTHSYEQYF. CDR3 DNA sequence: TGTGCCAGCAACCACCGGGACACCCATTCCTACGAGCAGTACTTC.

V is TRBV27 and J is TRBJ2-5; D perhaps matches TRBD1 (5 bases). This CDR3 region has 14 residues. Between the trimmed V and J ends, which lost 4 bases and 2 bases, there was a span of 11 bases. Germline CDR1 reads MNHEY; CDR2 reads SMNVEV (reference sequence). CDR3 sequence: CASSYSGIQETQYF. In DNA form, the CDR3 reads TGTGCCAGCAGTTACTCAGGGATACAAGAGACCCAGTACTTC.

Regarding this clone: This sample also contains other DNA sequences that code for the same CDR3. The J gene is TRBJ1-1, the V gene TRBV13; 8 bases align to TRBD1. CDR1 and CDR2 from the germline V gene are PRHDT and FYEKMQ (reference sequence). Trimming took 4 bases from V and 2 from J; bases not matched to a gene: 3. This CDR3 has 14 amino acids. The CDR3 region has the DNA TGTGCCAGCAGCTCAGGACAGGGTAACACTGAAGCTTTCTTT. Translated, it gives CASSSGQGNTEAFF.

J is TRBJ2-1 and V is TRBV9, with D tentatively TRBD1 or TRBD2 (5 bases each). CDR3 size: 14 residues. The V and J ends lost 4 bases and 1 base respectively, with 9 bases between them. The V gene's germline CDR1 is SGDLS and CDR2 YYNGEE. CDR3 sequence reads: CASSSEGSYNEQFF. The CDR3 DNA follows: TGTGCCAGCAGCTCCGAGGGGTCCTACAATGAGCAGTTCTTC.

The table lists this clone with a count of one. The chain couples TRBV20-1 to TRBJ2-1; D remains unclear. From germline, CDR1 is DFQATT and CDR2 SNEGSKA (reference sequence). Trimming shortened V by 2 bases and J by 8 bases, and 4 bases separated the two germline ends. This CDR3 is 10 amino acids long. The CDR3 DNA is TGCAGTGCTAGATCTTATGAGCAGTTCTTC. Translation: CSARSYEQFF.

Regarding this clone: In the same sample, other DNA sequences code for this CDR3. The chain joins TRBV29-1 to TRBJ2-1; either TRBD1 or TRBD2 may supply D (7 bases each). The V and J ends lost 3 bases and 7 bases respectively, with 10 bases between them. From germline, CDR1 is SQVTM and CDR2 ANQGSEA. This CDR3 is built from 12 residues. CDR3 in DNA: TGCAGCGTTGACAGGGGGGGAAATGAGCAGTTCTTC. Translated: CSVDRGGNEQFF.

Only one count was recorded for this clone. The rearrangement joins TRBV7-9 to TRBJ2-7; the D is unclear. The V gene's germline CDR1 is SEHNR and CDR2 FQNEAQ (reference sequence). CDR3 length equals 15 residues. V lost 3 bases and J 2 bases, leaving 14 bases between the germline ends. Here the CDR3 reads CASSFGRAYPYEQYF. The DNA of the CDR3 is TGTGCCAGCAGCTTCGGACGGGCTTACCCCTACGAGCAGTACTTC.

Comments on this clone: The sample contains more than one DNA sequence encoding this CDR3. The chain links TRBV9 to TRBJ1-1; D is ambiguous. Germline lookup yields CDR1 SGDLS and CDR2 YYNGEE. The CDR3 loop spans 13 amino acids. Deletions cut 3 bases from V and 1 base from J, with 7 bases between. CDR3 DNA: TGTGCCAGCAGCGCTGGATCGAACACTGAAGCTTTCTTT. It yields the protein CASSAGSNTEAFF.

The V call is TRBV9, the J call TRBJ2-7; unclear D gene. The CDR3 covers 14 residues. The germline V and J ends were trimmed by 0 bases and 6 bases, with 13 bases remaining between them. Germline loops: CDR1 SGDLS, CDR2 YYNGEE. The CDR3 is CASSVAPGSLEQYF. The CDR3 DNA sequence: TGTGCCAGCAGCGTAGCTCCTGGTTCCCTCGAGCAGTACTTC.

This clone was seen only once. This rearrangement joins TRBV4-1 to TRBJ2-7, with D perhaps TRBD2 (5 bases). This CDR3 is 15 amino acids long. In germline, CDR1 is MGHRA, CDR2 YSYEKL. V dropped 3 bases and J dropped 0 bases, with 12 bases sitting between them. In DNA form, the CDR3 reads TGCGCCAGCAGCCAGCCCGAGGGCGGCTCCTACGAGCAGTACTTC. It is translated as CASSQPEGGSYEQYF.

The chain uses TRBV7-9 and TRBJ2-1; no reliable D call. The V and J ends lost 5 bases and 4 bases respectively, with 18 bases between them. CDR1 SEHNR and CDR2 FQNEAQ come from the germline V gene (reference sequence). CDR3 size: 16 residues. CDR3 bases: TGTGCCAGCAGCCCGGTGGGCAGGCGAACTTACAATGAGCAGTTCTTC. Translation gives CASSPVGRRTYNEQFF.

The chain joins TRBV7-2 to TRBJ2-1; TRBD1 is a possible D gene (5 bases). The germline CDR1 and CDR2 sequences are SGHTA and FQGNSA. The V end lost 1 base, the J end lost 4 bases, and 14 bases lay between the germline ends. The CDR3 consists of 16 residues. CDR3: CASSLDAGPLYNEQFF. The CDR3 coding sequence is TGTGCCAGCAGCTTAGACGCAGGGCCCCTTTACAATGAGCAGTTCTTC.